These T cell receptor beta chains were read from a single sample in a study of blood T cell repertoires in COVID-19. The assay was immunoSEQ multiplex PCR, and TCRdb's table has in-frame clones only and misses some. In the table there are about 300,000 clones, more than 70% of which are singletons. Material for sequencing was peripheral blood. The origin of the receptors is a woman in her forties or fifties with acute or convalescent COVID-19. Both conserved end residues are part of each CDR3. D genes are given only for firm matches. Clone sizes are given selectively: once, few, many, or a class where the clone is expanded.

size: few; J: TRBJ1-2; D: TRBD1; V: TRBV5-6; DNA: TGTGCCAGCAGCCAACTTCTAAGAAGGGACAGGTTGGACTATGGCTACACCTTC; CDR3: CASSQLLRRDRLDYGYTF
size: few; J: TRBJ1-1; D: -; V: TRBV19; DNA: TGTGCCAGTAGTATCTTTAACAGGGATCCTGAAGCTTTCTTT; CDR3: CASSIFNRDPEAFF
size: -; J: TRBJ2-5; D: TRBD1; V: TRBV23-1; DNA: TGCGCCAGCAGTCATCGGACAGGGGGCTTGCAAGAGACCCAGTACTTC; CDR3: CASSHRTGGLQETQYF
size: -; J: TRBJ1-2; D: -; V: TRBV2; DNA: TGTGCCAGCAGTGAAGCGGCAGGTGGCTACACCTTC; CDR3: CASSEAAGGYTF
size: -; J: TRBJ1-3; D: -; V: TRBV20-1; DNA: TGCAGTGCTAGTTACGGGGTTGGAAACACCATATATTTT; CDR3: CSASYGVGNTIYF
size: -; J: TRBJ2-3; D: TRBD1; V: TRBV7-9; DNA: TGTGCCAGCAGCTCCCTGAGGGACAGGGGTGGAGATACGCAGTATTTT; CDR3: CASSSLRDRGGDTQYF
size: -; J: TRBJ2-1; D: -; V: TRBV6-5; DNA: TGTGCCAGCAGTCACCGGGACTTCTCGAATGAGCAGTTCTTC; CDR3: CASSHRDFSNEQFF
size: -; J: TRBJ2-5; D: -; V: TRBV7-9; DNA: TGTGCCAGCAGCCCCCCTCAGGGGTACCAAGAGACCCAGTACTTC; CDR3: CASSPPQGYQETQYF
size: -; J: TRBJ2-7; D: TRBD2; V: TRBV10-3; DNA: TGTGCCATCAGTGTCCTAGCGGGAGTTCCATCTCCGGCCGAGCAGTACTTC; CDR3: CAISVLAGVPSPAEQYF
size: -; J: TRBJ2-1; D: -; V: TRBV5-1; DNA: TGCGCCAGCAGCTCGCGCCTGGGCGGGAACCCCTACAATGAGCAGTTCTTC; CDR3: CASSSRLGGNPYNEQFF
size: -; J: TRBJ1-5; D: -; V: TRBV30; DNA: TGTGCCTGGAGTGCCTTGACAGGACTGAATCAGCCCCAGCATTTT; CDR3: CAWSALTGLNQPQHF
size: -; J: TRBJ1-5; D: -; V: TRBV7-2; DNA: TGTGCCAGCAGCCCTTTCGATATGGCGGGGGCGCTGGGCCAGCCCCAGCATTTT; CDR3: CASSPFDMAGALGQPQHF
size: -; J: TRBJ1-1; D: -; V: TRBV6-6; DNA: TGTGCCAGCAGTCCTCCTGGGAGCCTGAACACTGAAGCTTTCTTT; CDR3: CASSPPGSLNTEAFF
size: -; J: TRBJ1-5; D: -; V: TRBV15; DNA: TGTGCCACCAGCAGAGAAACTTATAGCAATCAGCCCCAGCATTTT; CDR3: CATSRETYSNQPQHF
size: -; J: TRBJ1-2; D: -; V: TRBV29-1; DNA: TGCAGCGTGGGGGGGGACTATGGCTACACCTTC; CDR3: CSVGGDYGYTF
size: -; J: TRBJ1-4; D: -; V: TRBV4-2; DNA: TGTGCCAGCAGCCAAGTCGGGGTAGGGGAAAAACTGTTTTTT; CDR3: CASSQVGVGEKLFF
size: -; J: TRBJ2-5; D: -; V: TRBV5-4; DNA: TGTGCCAGCAGCTTCGGGACATCTCGACAAGAGACCCAGTACTTC; CDR3: CASSFGTSRQETQYF
size: -; J: TRBJ1-2; D: -; V: TRBV9; DNA: TGTGCCAGCAGGGGAGGCCTCACCACGGATAACTATGGCTACACCTTC; CDR3: CASRGGLTTDNYGYTF
size: -; J: TRBJ2-1; D: -; V: TRBV30; DNA: TGTGCCTGCGACGGGAGCTCCTACAATGAGCAGTTCTTC; CDR3: CACDGSSYNEQFF
size: -; J: TRBJ1-2; D: -; V: TRBV6-5; DNA: TGTGCCAGCAGCCCCGGGAGACACTATGGCTACACCTTC; CDR3: CASSPGRHYGYTF
size: -; J: TRBJ1-1; D: -; V: TRBV7-9; DNA: TGTGCCAGCAGCTTCGTGGGAGCTACTGAAGCTTTCTTT; CDR3: CASSFVGATEAFF
size: -; J: TRBJ1-2; D: -; V: TRBV19; DNA: TGTGCCAGTAGTTTCCTCCTCGGGGGGGATGGCTACACCTTC; CDR3: CASSFLLGGDGYTF
size: -; J: TRBJ1-3; D: TRBD1; V: TRBV12-3/TRBV12-4; DNA: TGTGCCAGCAGCGACAGGGTTAGAAACACCATATATTTT; CDR3: CASSDRVRNTIYF
size: -; J: TRBJ2-7; D: TRBD1; V: TRBV7-8; DNA: TGTGCCAGCAGCTGGACAGGGGGCTACGAGCAGTACTTC; CDR3: CASSWTGGYEQYF
size: -; J: TRBJ2-7; D: TRBD2; V: TRBV19; DNA: TGTGCCAGTAGTACCGCTAGCGGTAACGAGCAGTACTTC; CDR3: CASSTASGNEQYF
size: -; J: TRBJ2-7; D: -; V: TRBV4-2; DNA: TGTGCCAGCAGCCGTAGCGGCTCCTACGAGCAGTACTTC; CDR3: CASSRSGSYEQYF
size: few; J: TRBJ1-5; D: -; V: TRBV6-5; DNA: TGTGCCAGCAGTTACTCGGCAGGTAGCAATCAGCCCCAGCATTTT; CDR3: CASSYSAGSNQPQHF
size: -; J: TRBJ2-5; D: -; V: TRBV11-2; DNA: TGTGCCAGCAGTGATTTCCTCGGGACATCCCACGGGAAGACCCAGTACTTC; CDR3: CASSDFLGTSHGKTQYF
size: -; J: TRBJ1-1; D: TRBD1; V: TRBV5-4; DNA: TGTGCCAGCAGCTTGCACACGCCAGGGGGTACTGAAGCTTTCTTT; CDR3: CASSLHTPGGTEAFF
size: few; J: TRBJ2-2; D: TRBD2; V: TRBV11-3; DNA: TGTGCCAGCACCCCGGACAGCGGGAGTTCCGGGGAGCTGTTTTTT; CDR3: CASTPDSGSSGELFF
size: -; J: TRBJ2-5; D: TRBD2; V: TRBV6-5; DNA: TGTGCCAGCAGTCGACTAGCGGGGGAAGAGACCCAGTACTTC; CDR3: CASSRLAGEETQYF
size: -; J: TRBJ1-1; D: TRBD1; V: TRBV30; DNA: TGTGCCTGGAGTCCACAGGGGCAGTCGGCTTTCTTT; CDR3: CAWSPQGQSAFF
size: -; J: TRBJ2-1; D: TRBD1; V: TRBV5-1; DNA: TGCGCCAGCAGCTACCGGGACAGGGGGGACAATGAGCAGTTCTTC; CDR3: CASSYRDRGDNEQFF
size: -; J: TRBJ2-5; D: -; V: TRBV6-6; DNA: TGTGCCAGCCATGGGCTCCCACTCCAAGAGACCCAGTACTTC; CDR3: CASHGLPLQETQYF
size: -; J: TRBJ2-1; D: TRBD2; V: TRBV5-1; DNA: TGCGCCAGCAGCTTGGCCCGGACTAGAAATGAGCAGTTCTTC; CDR3: CASSLARTRNEQFF
size: -; J: TRBJ1-1; D: -; V: TRBV2; DNA: TGTGCCAGTCGGGATAGGGTCAGTTATACTGAAGCTTTCTTT; CDR3: CASRDRVSYTEAFF